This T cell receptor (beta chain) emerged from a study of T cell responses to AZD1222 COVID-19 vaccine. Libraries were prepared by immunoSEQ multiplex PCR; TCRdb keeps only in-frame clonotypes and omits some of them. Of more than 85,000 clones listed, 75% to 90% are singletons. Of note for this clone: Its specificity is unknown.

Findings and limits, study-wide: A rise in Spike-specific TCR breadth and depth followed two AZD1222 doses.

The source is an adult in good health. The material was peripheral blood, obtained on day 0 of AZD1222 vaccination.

Here the CDR3 DNA reads TGTGCCTGGAGTGCCGGACTAGCGGGTTGGGCTAGCACAGATACGCAGTATTTT. It encodes CAWSAGLAGWASTDTQYF. The chain combines TRBV30 with TRBJ2-3, with TRBD2 identical over 11 bases. The ends lost 1 base at V and 0 bases at J; junction bases unmatched: 9. Germline V gene data show CDR1 as GTSNPN and CDR2 as SVGIG (reference sequence). This CDR3 region has 18 residues. Together with reference TRBV30 and TRBJ2-3, the CDR3 gives the full variable domain: SQTIHQWPATLVQPVGSPLSLECTVEGTSNPNLYWYRQAAGRGLQLLFYSVGIGQISSEVPQNLSASRPQDRQFILSSKKLLLSDSGFYLCAWSAGLAGWASTDTQYFGPGTRLTVL.